This T cell receptor beta chain was observed in a study of immune cell composition in non-small cell lung cancer. Background on the study: Histologic subtype was mainly adenocarcinoma or squamous cell carcinoma.

This clone was recorded only once. CDR1 and CDR2 (germline): SQVTM, ANQGSEA. The junction had 3 bases not matched to a gene; V was cut back by 1 base and J by 5 bases. The length of the CDR3 is 14 residues. The normal lung sample lay at least 3 cm, and maximally far, from the tumour. Genomic DNA came from frozen unsorted single-cell suspensions. Sequencing was performed with immunoSEQ multiplex PCR; in TCRdb, only in-frame clones are kept and a portion is missing. The table has about 5,300 clones, nearly 90% seen once; the top ten hold 4.5% to 7%. V is TRBV29-1 and J is TRBJ1-1; 11 positions match TRBD1. The TCR sequence derives from a human donor with non-small cell lung cancer. Some clones in this sample may be carry-over from other donors' samples. Sequencing was done on a sample of non-adjacent lung tissue. This chain's CDR3 is CSVEGGQGATEAFF. CDR3 in DNA: TGCAGCGTTGAAGGCGGACAGGGGGCTACTGAAGCTTTCTTT.